A single sample is the source of the 24 T cell receptor beta chains below, sequenced in a study of blood T cell repertoires in COVID-19 (TCRdb year 2020). Libraries came from the immunoSEQ multiplex PCR assay. The table comes from immuneACCESS by way of TCRdb, which keeps in-frame sequences with V and J called. Part of the clones is missing from these tables; in studies checked, under half for an unresolved V gene and the rest for unknown reasons. The sample table lists about 270,000 clones, over 75% of them with a count of one. Roughly 2.5% of the sample is taken by the ten largest. Sample: peripheral blood. These receptors originate from a woman aged 50 to 60 with acute or convalescent COVID-19.

This clone has a single count. The chain carries TRBV5-1 and TRBJ2-1; possibly TRBD2 for D (5 bases). This CDR3 is 17 amino acids long. Between the trimmed V and J ends, which lost 0 bases and 8 bases, there was a span of 21 bases. CDR1 SGHRS and CDR2 YFSETQ come from the germline V gene. The CDR3 is CASSLAKDSDLADEQFF. CDR3 in DNA: TGCGCCAGCAGCTTGGCCAAGGACTCGGACCTCGCGGATGAGCAGTTCTTC.

The gene calls are TRBV5-1 and TRBJ1-1; weak D call: TRBD1 (5 bases). Per the germline V gene, CDR1 is SGHRS and CDR2 is YFSETQ. The CDR3 runs 17 residues. Deletions cut 0 bases from V and 5 bases from J, with 20 bases between. CDR3 DNA: TGCGCCAGCAGCTTGGCTCCTGGGGGAGGGACGGGAACTGAAGCTTTCTTT. It is translated as CASSLAPGGGTGTEAFF.

The genes are TRBV5-1 and TRBJ1-1; perhaps TRBD1 as D (5 bases). Germline V gives CDR1 SGHRS, CDR2 YFSETQ. The CDR3 is 15 amino acids. Trimming shortened V by 0 bases and J by 0 bases, and 9 bases separated the two germline ends. CDR3 amino acids: CASSLVRQMNTEAFF. The CDR3 DNA follows: TGCGCCAGCAGCTTGGTGAGACAGATGAACACTGAAGCTTTCTTT.

CDR3: CASSSFGLAPYNEQFF. The CDR3 nucleotides are TGTGCCAGCTCATCTTTTGGATTAGCGCCGTACAATGAGCAGTTCTTC. The chain has TRBV18 and TRBJ2-1, with TRBD2 as a possible D gene (5 bases). The V end lost 5 bases, the J end lost 4 bases, and 18 bases lay between the germline ends. This CDR3 has 16 amino acids. Germline CDR1 is KGHSH and CDR2 is LQKENI.

V is TRBV6-5 and J is TRBJ2-7; 8 bases are shared with TRBD2. The CDR3 has 15 residues. The trim removed 5 bases at V and 7 bases at J, leaving 13 bases unmatched. The V gene's germline CDR1 is MNHEY and CDR2 SVGAGI. The CDR3 DNA reads TGTGCCAGCAGTCCGGCGAGCGGGAGTGCGGGAGAGCAGTACTTC. Its translation is CASSPASGSAGEQYF.

This rearrangement joins TRBV7-8 to TRBJ1-5, with 9 bases that match TRBD1. In germline, CDR1 is SGHVS, CDR2 FQNEAQ. V trimming: 1 base; J trimming: 4 bases; junction bases outside the gene matches: 2. The CDR3 is 15 amino acids. The CDR3 sequence: CASSLVGTGNQPQHF. The CDR3 DNA reads TGTGCCAGCAGCTTAGTGGGGACAGGGAATCAGCCCCAGCATTTT.

The rearrangement uses TRBV3-1 (or the pseudogene TRBV3-2) and TRBJ1-2; 7 bases are a match to TRBD1. The CDR3 loop spans 17 amino acids. Germline trimming cut 2 bases from V and 2 bases from J; bases unmatched to any gene: 11. The germline V gene encodes CDR1 LGHDT and CDR2 YNNKEL (reference sequence). The CDR3 sequence is CASSQRDSLLTNYGYTF. CDR3 nucleotides: TGTGCCAGCAGCCAACGGGACAGCCTACTGACCAACTATGGCTACACCTTC.

DNA for the CDR3: TGTGCCAGCAGTTTACCGACAGATACGCAGTATTTT. Translating gives CASSLPTDTQYF. The chain carries TRBV27 and TRBJ2-3; D gene ambiguous. Germline V gene lookup returns CDR1 MNHEY and CDR2 SMNVEV (reference sequence). The CDR3 covers 12 residues. V lost 2 bases to trimming and J lost 3 bases, with 3 bases between them.

V is TRBV15 and J is TRBJ1-6; D ambiguous. The CDR3 extends over 12 amino acids. CDR1 LNHNV and CDR2 YYDKDF come from the germline V gene (reference sequence). With 3 bases removed from V and 9 bases from J, the gap between germline ends came to 6 bases. CDR3 nucleotides: TGTGCCACCAGCAGCATGCGTTCACCCCTCCACTTT. This codes for CATSSMRSPLHF.

The chain recombines TRBV3-1 (or the pseudogene TRBV3-2) with TRBJ1-1, with D perhaps TRBD1 (6 bases). The V end lost 4 bases, the J end lost 8 bases, and 11 bases lay between the germline ends. The CDR3 has 12 amino acids. The germline gives CDR1 LGHDT, CDR2 YNNKEL (reference sequence). The CDR3 bases are TGTGCCAGCAGCCGTAGGACAGCCGAAGCTTTCTTT. It codes for CASSRRTAEAFF.

V gene TRBV3-1 (or the pseudogene TRBV3-2) combines with J gene TRBJ2-6; possibly TRBD1 for D (6 bases). Between the trimmed V and J ends, which lost 4 bases and 1 base, there was a span of 11 bases. This CDR3 contains 16 residues. Germline V gives CDR1 LGHDT, CDR2 YNNKEL (reference sequence). CDR3 nucleotide sequence: TGTGCCAGCAGCCTCTTACAGGGATCTGGGGCCAACGTCCTGACTTTC. It is translated as CASSLLQGSGANVLTF.

This clone was observed a single time. This chain joins TRBV18 and TRBJ2-2; TRBD2 agrees at 8 bases. Trimming removed 5 bases from V and 3 bases from J; junction bases left unmatched: 5. Per the germline V gene, CDR1 is KGHSH and CDR2 is LQKENI. The CDR3 has 15 amino acids. The CDR3 region is CASSFVAGHTGELFF. Here the CDR3 DNA reads TGTGCCAGCTCATTCGTAGCGGGACACACCGGGGAGCTGTTTTTT.

CDR3 loop: CASSTRGTGNQPQHF. CDR3 DNA sequence: TGTGCCAGTAGTACCCGCGGGACGGGCAATCAGCCCCAGCATTTT. J is TRBJ1-5 and V is TRBV19; D might be TRBD1 (5 bases). CDR1 and CDR2 from the germline V gene are LNHDA and SQIVND (reference sequence). The V end was cut by 4 bases, the J end by 2 bases, with 12 bases between. CDR3 length: 15 residues.

This rearrangement joins TRBV15 to TRBJ1-1; 8 positions agree with TRBD1. J lost 0 bases, V lost 10 bases, and 7 bases had no gene match. The CDR3 sequence is 14 residues long. CDR1 is LNHNV, CDR2 YYDKDF, per germline (reference sequence). The CDR3 sequence: CASWTGLMNTEAFF. DNA for the CDR3: TGTGCCAGTTGGACAGGGCTTATGAACACTGAAGCTTTCTTT.

This chain uses TRBV5-1 with TRBJ2-3; no clear D. Trimming pared 1 base from V and 6 bases from J, leaving 12 bases between. Germline V gene lookup returns CDR1 SGHRS and CDR2 YFSETQ. The CDR3 length is 14 residues. CDR3 protein: CASSLYSQSDTQYF. The CDR3 DNA reads TGCGCCAGCAGCTTGTATTCCCAAAGCGATACGCAGTATTTT.

This clone has only one observation. The chain combines TRBV9 with TRBJ1-3; D remains ambiguous. Germline-derived CDR1 and CDR2 are SGDLS and YYNGEE. This CDR3 contains 16 residues. Trimming took off 4 bases at V and 0 bases at J, with 14 bases between the two ends. CDR3 DNA: TGTGCCAGCAGCCCCCTAGAGGGATCCTCTGGAAACACCATATATTTT. Residues: CASSPLEGSSGNTIYF.

This clone came up a few times. The chain links TRBV5-1 to TRBJ2-7; D gene ambiguous. Trimming removed 0 bases at V and 0 bases at J, with 10 bases between. The germline V gene encodes CDR1 SGHRS and CDR2 YFSETQ. The CDR3 is 15 amino acids. CDR3 residues: CASSLAVLSSYEQYF. CDR3 nucleotides: TGCGCCAGCAGCTTGGCCGTTCTTTCCTCCTACGAGCAGTACTTC.

The chain employs TRBV3-1 (or the pseudogene TRBV3-2) and TRBJ2-3, with 7 bases aligning to TRBD2. Germline V CDR1 and CDR2: LGHDT, YNNKEL (reference sequence). After removal of 4 bases from V and 2 bases from J, the junction contained 3 bases not matched to a gene. The CDR3 loop spans 14 amino acids. CDR3: CASSLWDYTDTQYF. The CDR3 DNA reads TGTGCCAGCAGCCTATGGGACTACACAGATACGCAGTATTTT.

The V and J genes are TRBV5-4 and TRBJ1-2; D ambiguous. V lost 0 bases and J lost 6, with 18 bases in between. Germline V lookup: CDR1 SGHNT, CDR2 YYREEE (reference sequence). The CDR3 is made up of 16 amino acids. The CDR3 DNA sequence: TGTGCCAGCAGCTTGGTGGGCTCGCTTCACTTTGATGGCTACACCTTC. Translation: CASSLVGSLHFDGYTF. The whole variable domain, remainder taken from reference TRBV5-4 and TRBJ1-2, is ETGVTQSPTHLIKTRGQQVTLRCSSQSGHNTVSWYQQALGQGPQFIFQYYREEENGRGNFPPRFSGLQFPNYSSELNVNALELDDSALYLCASSLVGSLHFDGYTFGSGTRLTVV.

The genes are TRBV27 and TRBJ2-7; possibly TRBD1 for D (5 bases). V lost 5 bases to trimming and J lost 0 bases, with 20 bases between them. The CDR3 sequence is 17 residues long. The germline CDR1 and CDR2 sequences are MNHEY and SMNVEV (reference sequence). The CDR3 protein is CASSSRVTSMSSYEQYF. CDR3 DNA sequence: TGTGCCAGCAGTAGCAGGGTCACCTCCATGAGCTCCTACGAGCAGTACTTC.

The gene calls are TRBV9 and TRBJ2-2, with 9 positions matching TRBD2. Germline CDR1 SGDLS, CDR2 YYNGEE. CDR3 length: 20 amino acids. Unmatched junction bases numbered 16, after V lost 0 bases and J lost 4 bases. The CDR3 bases are TGTGCCAGCAGCGTAGCGGCGACTAGCGGAGCTCAGAGGGGCACCGGGGAGCTGTTTTTT. The encoded protein is CASSVAATSGAQRGTGELFF.

A single count supports this clone. V and J are TRBV7-2 and TRBJ1-3; D not resolved. CDR1 is SGHTA and CDR2 is FQGNSA in the germline V gene. CDR3 length: 14 residues. Trimming removed 5 bases at V and 0 bases at J, with 8 bases between. CDR3 nucleotides: TGTGCCAGCAGCCGTCTCTCCTCTGGAAACACCATATATTTT. Translation: CASSRLSSGNTIYF.

The chain recombines TRBV13 with TRBJ2-4, with 12 nucleotides matching TRBD2. CDR3 size: 17 residues. Germline lookup yields CDR1 PRHDT and CDR2 FYEKMQ (reference sequence). V lost 3 bases and J lost 6; bases outside the gene matches: 9. In DNA form, the CDR3 reads TGTGCCAGCAGCTTTTCTCTAGCGGGAGGGCCCGGAAACATTCAGTACTTC. Its protein product is CASSFSLAGGPGNIQYF.

The rearrangement links TRBV4-1 to TRBJ1-4; D unresolved. The germline V gene encodes CDR1 MGHRA and CDR2 YSYEKL. The ends were cut back, 2 bases at V and 7 bases at J, with 11 bases in the middle. The CDR3 is made up of 14 amino acids. DNA of the CDR3: TGCGCCAGCAGCCAATCCCAGTCGTCTGAAAAACTGTTTTTT. It codes for CASSQSQSSEKLFF.